Below, 19 T cell receptor beta chains from the same sample are listed, as sequenced in a study of blood T cell repertoires in COVID-19. Clones were sequenced by immunoSEQ multiplex PCR, and TCRdb holds only the in-frame ones, with some missing. The table shows about 160,000 clones, with over 70% occurring only once. The sample taken for sequencing was PBMCs or T cells enriched from blood (not recorded which). Every receptor here comes from a middle-aged woman with acute COVID-19.

The table lists this clone with a few counts. CDR3 nucleotides: TGTGCCAGCAGCTTATCCGGGACTAGCGGGAGTACCACCGGGGAGCTGTTTTTT. It specifies CASSLSGTSGSTTGELFF. The chain links TRBV7-3 to TRBJ2-2; 14 nucleotides agree with TRBD2. This CDR3 contains 18 residues. The trim removed 2 bases at V and 4 bases at J, leaving 6 bases unmatched. Germline lookup yields CDR1 SGHTA and CDR2 FQGTGA. The full variable domain, its missing parts supplied by reference TRBV7-3 and TRBJ2-2, is GAGVSQTPSNKVTEKGKYVELRCDPISGHTALYWYRQSLGQGPEFLIYFQGTGAADDSGLPNDRFFAVRPEGSVSTLKIQRTERGDSAVYLCASSLSGTSGSTTGELFFGEGSRLTVL.

J is TRBJ1-5 and V is TRBV19; 9 positions agree with TRBD1. V was clipped by 11 bases and J by 0 bases; unmatched bases: 8. Germline assignment: CDR1 LNHDA and CDR2 SQIVND (reference sequence). There are 15 residues in the CDR3. The CDR3 spells CAARDRAYSNQPQHF. The CDR3 DNA reads TGTGCCGCCCGGGACAGGGCATATAGCAATCAGCCCCAGCATTTT.

The V and J genes are TRBV15 and TRBJ2-7, with 10 positions matching TRBD2. Germline V gene data show CDR1 as LNHNV and CDR2 as YYDKDF (reference sequence). Trimming removed 2 bases from V and 3 bases from J; junction bases left unmatched: 7. CDR3 size: 16 residues. The CDR3 loop is CATSRLAGAPLYEQYF. The CDR3 nucleotides are TGTGCCACCAGCAGACTAGCGGGAGCCCCTCTCTACGAGCAGTACTTC. The full variable domain, completed using reference TRBV15 and TRBJ2-7, is DAMVIQNPRYQVTQFGKPVTLSCSQTLNHNVMYWYQQKSSQAPKLLFHYYDKDFNNEADTPDNFQSRRPNTSFCFLDIRSPGLGDTAMYLCATSRLAGAPLYEQYFGPGTRLTVT.

The chain uses TRBV11-2 and TRBJ2-7; 8 nucleotides match TRBD2. V lost 3 bases to trimming and J lost 2 bases; unmatched junction nucleotides: 3. The CDR3 covers 14 residues. CDR1 SGHAT and CDR2 FQNNGV come from the germline V gene. The DNA of the CDR3 is TGTGCCAGCAGCTTGGCGGGAGGACCCTACGAGCAGTACGTC. Encoded protein: CASSLAGGPYEQYV.

The rearrangement joins TRBV29-1 to TRBJ1-1; 11 bases line up with TRBD1. Germline values: CDR1 SQVTM, CDR2 ANQGSEA. This CDR3 is built from 14 residues. Trimming took 4 bases from V and 1 from J; bases not matched to a gene: 2. DNA of the CDR3: TGCAGCGTTGTGGGACAGGGGGGGAACACTGAAGCTTTCTTT. Translating it yields CSVVGQGGNTEAFF.

V and J are TRBV6-1 and TRBJ2-1; TRBD2 matches 11 bases. The germline gives CDR1 MNHNS, CDR2 SASEGT. After removal of 4 bases from V and 4 bases from J, the junction contained 6 bases not matched to a gene. CDR3 length: 16 amino acids. CDR3 amino acids: CASSVLAGGLYNEQFF. DNA for the CDR3: TGTGCCAGCAGTGTTCTAGCGGGAGGCCTTTACAATGAGCAGTTCTTC.

The chain combines TRBV21-1 with TRBJ2-7; the DNA was not compared with TRBD2, the D call given in the table. TRBV21-1 is assigned pseudogene status. This CDR3 contains 15 residues. In DNA form, the CDR3 reads TGTGCCAGCAGCGGACCTAAGCGGGCCCGCCTGGAGCAGTACTTC. Translated, it gives CASSGPKRARLEQYF.

The rearrangement joins TRBV4-1 to TRBJ2-7, with D uncertain. CDR1 and CDR2 from the germline V gene are MGHRA and YSYEKL. V was clipped by 0 bases and J by 1 base, with 7 bases between them. The CDR3 extends over 14 amino acids. CDR3 loop: CASSQETLSYEQYF. CDR3 bases: TGCGCCAGCAGCCAAGAAACACTATCCTACGAGCAGTACTTC.

The DNA of the CDR3 is TGCGCCAGCAGCCAAGGACTAGCGGGAGGTTTATACGAGCAGTACTTC. This codes for CASSQGLAGGLYEQYF. V is TRBV4-1 and J is TRBJ2-7; 13 bases map to TRBD2. The CDR3 runs 16 residues. Germline CDR1 reads MGHRA; CDR2 reads YSYEKL. V lost 1 base and J lost 4; bases outside the gene matches: 4.

V is TRBV30 and J is TRBJ2-1; the D gene is possibly TRBD2 (6 bases). CDR1 and CDR2 (germline): GTSNPN, SVGIG (reference sequence). Between the trimmed V and J ends, which lost 3 bases and 4 bases, there was a span of 19 bases. The CDR3 extends over 16 amino acids. The CDR3 DNA sequence: TGTGCCTGGAGCCAAGGGACTGATCCTCGATACAATGAGCAGTTCTTC. It is translated as CAWSQGTDPRYNEQFF.

In this sample, this clone turned up once. The chain links TRBV4-2 to TRBJ1-1; the D gene is possibly TRBD1 (5 bases). Looked up from germline, CDR1 is LGHNA and CDR2 is YNFKEQ. V lost 2 bases and J 11 bases, leaving 12 bases between the germline ends. The CDR3 consists of 12 residues. CDR3 in DNA: TGTGCCAGCAGCCAACTCGCCGGGGGGGCTTTCTTT. Its protein is CASSQLAGGAFF.

The chain is built from TRBV7-6 and TRBJ1-3; no clear D gene. The CDR3 totals 13 residues. CDR1 and CDR2 from the germline V gene are SGHVS and FNYEAQ. Between the trimmed V and J ends, which lost 1 base and 4 bases, there was a span of 5 bases. CDR3 nucleotide sequence: TGTGCCAGCAGCTTAGAACAGGGAAACACCATATATTTT. Translated, it gives CASSLEQGNTIYF.

V usage is TRBV7-6 and J usage is TRBJ2-3; 14 nucleotides agree with TRBD2. Trimming at V came to 4 bases and at J to 4 bases, leaving 7 bases not matched to a gene. The CDR3 sequence is 17 residues long. Germline assignment: CDR1 SGHVS and CDR2 FNYEAQ. The CDR3 DNA reads as TGTGCCAGCAGCTCCGGACTAGCGGGAGGTCTAGCAGATACGCAGTATTTT. Amino acids: CASSSGLAGGLADTQYF.

V usage is TRBV5-4 and J usage is TRBJ2-7; D is undetermined. CDR3 length equals 15 residues. The germline V gene encodes CDR1 SGHNT and CDR2 YYREEE (reference sequence). Trimming stripped 0 bases from V and 0 bases from J, with 10 bases between. In DNA form, the CDR3 reads TGTGCCAGCAGCTTGGACGGTGCGTCCTCCTACGAGCAGTACTTC. Amino acid sequence: CASSLDGASSYEQYF.

The genes are TRBV25-1 and TRBJ1-1; no reliable D call. The germline gives CDR1 MGHDK, CDR2 SYGVNS. The germline V and J ends were trimmed by 3 bases and 10 bases, with 15 bases remaining between them. The CDR3 length is 13 residues. The CDR3 nucleotides are TGTGCCAGCAGTGACGTCGCCCGACGGGTAGCTTTCTTT. Translation: CASSDVARRVAFF.

The genes are TRBV6-5 and TRBJ2-3; D is perhaps TRBD2 (5 bases). Trimming removed 8 bases from V and 3 bases from J, with 15 bases in between. The CDR3 is 14 residues long. Germline loops: CDR1 MNHEY, CDR2 SVGAGI. CDR3 sequence: CASRTGIETDTQYF. DNA for the CDR3: TGTGCCAGCCGCACCGGGATAGAAACAGATACGCAGTATTTT.

The rearrangement uses TRBV6-2 or TRBV6-3 and TRBJ2-1, with 7 bases that match TRBD2. Germline V CDR1 and CDR2: MNHEY, SVGEGT. CDR3 length: 15 amino acids. V lost 2 bases and J lost 3; bases outside the gene matches: 4. The DNA for the CDR3 is TGTGCCAGCAGTTACGCCGCGGGGGACTACAATGAGCAGTTCTTC. Encoded protein: CASSYAAGDYNEQFF.

This clone was seen a handful of times. V is TRBV21-1 and J is TRBJ1-2. TRBV21-1 is assigned pseudogene status. The CDR3 sequence is 12 residues long. The CDR3 loop reads CASSNPRLGYTF. The DNA of the CDR3 is TGTGCCAGCAGCAACCCGCGTTTGGGCTACACCTTC.

The chain has TRBV12-3 or TRBV12-4 and TRBJ2-5; TRBD1 is a possible D gene (6 bases). This CDR3 comprises 13 residues. The ends were cut back, 6 bases at V and 2 bases at J, with 10 bases in the middle. This CDR3 reads CASRRQVQETQYF. The CDR3, as DNA: TGTGCCAGCAGGCGACAGGTTCAAGAGACCCAGTACTTC.